These 32 T cell receptor beta chains share one sample of origin, sequenced in a study of T cell responses to AZD1222 COVID-19 vaccine. Profiled with immunoSEQ multiplex PCR; TCRdb holds only in-frame clones, not every one. The repertoire holds tens of thousands of clones, with 70% to 90% as singletons. The sample here was peripheral blood, taken on day 0 of AZD1222 vaccination. Receptors were obtained from an adult in good health.

V is TRBV6-8 and J is TRBJ1-3; D perhaps matches TRBD1 (5 bases). Germline V gene sequence: CDR1 MNHGY, CDR2 SAAAGT. Trimming cost V 6 bases and J 0 bases, with 15 bases left between them. This CDR3 is 16 amino acids long. The CDR3: CASRATGESSGNTIYF. CDR3 bases: TGTGCCAGCAGAGCTACGGGGGAAAGCTCTGGAAACACCATATATTTT.

The CDR3 spells CASGVSSRYEQYF. The CDR3 DNA sequence: TGTGCCAGCGGGGTGAGTTCTCGTTACGAGCAGTACTTC. The rearrangement links TRBV12-3 or TRBV12-4 to TRBJ2-7; no clear D. The V end was cut by 8 bases, the J end by 4 bases, with 15 bases between. This CDR3 is built from 13 residues.

This clone was seen a few times. The V call is TRBV5-4, the J call TRBJ2-1; 7 bases map to TRBD1. V lost 3 bases to trimming and J lost 0 bases; unmatched junction nucleotides: 0. CDR1 is SGHNT and CDR2 is YYREEE in the germline V gene (reference sequence). The CDR3 is 14 amino acids. The CDR3 loop is CASSSGGSYNEQFF. CDR3 coding DNA: TGTGCCAGCAGCTCAGGGGGCTCCTACAATGAGCAGTTCTTC.

The chain is built from TRBV7-8 and TRBJ1-4; TRBD1 might be the D (5 bases). Deletions cut 4 bases from V and 8 bases from J, with 17 bases between. CDR1 and CDR2 (germline): SGHVS, FQNEAQ. The CDR3 spans 15 residues. The CDR3: CASSSSAGRGEKLFF. CDR3 bases: TGTGCCAGCAGCTCCAGCGCGGGGAGGGGCGAAAAACTGTTTTTT.

The chain has TRBV5-8 and TRBJ1-5; possible D gene TRBD1, 5 bases. The CDR3 spans 17 residues. Germline V gene sequence: CDR1 SGHTS, CDR2 YDEGEE. Between the trimmed V and J ends, which lost 1 base and 1 base, there was a span of 15 bases. CDR3 nucleotide sequence: TGTGCCAGCAGCTTGTCTAATCTCCGGGACAGCAATCAGCCCCAGCATTTT. It is translated as CASSLSNLRDSNQPQHF.

V gene TRBV2 combines with J gene TRBJ1-2; D not resolved. V was trimmed by 5 bases and J by 8 bases, leaving 15 bases between them. Looked up from germline, CDR1 is SNHLY and CDR2 is FYNNEI. The CDR3 runs 13 residues. The CDR3 region is CASSWRQAFGYTF. The DNA for the CDR3 is TGTGCCAGCAGTTGGAGGCAGGCCTTCGGCTACACCTTC.

The CDR3 region is CASSLNRGYTIYF. DNA of the CDR3: TGTGCCAGCAGTTTAAACAGGGGGTACACCATATATTTT. The chain carries TRBV12-3 or TRBV12-4 and TRBJ1-3, with TRBD1 matching over 8 bases. The CDR3 is 13 amino acids. With 2 bases clipped from V and 8 bases from J, the junction kept 2 bases outside the gene matches.

This chain uses TRBV12-3 or TRBV12-4 with TRBJ2-1; 8 nucleotides agree with TRBD1. The CDR3 consists of 13 residues. V trimming: 5 bases; J trimming: 8 bases; junction bases outside the gene matches: 5. CDR3 bases: TGTGCCAGCAGTGCGGACAGGGTCGATGAGCAGTTCTTC. The encoded protein is CASSADRVDEQFF.

The V call is TRBV21-1, the J call TRBJ1-4; the table's D gene call, TRBD1, was not cross checked with the DNA. TRBV21-1 is flagged as a pseudogene. The CDR3 length is 18 residues. The CDR3 spells CASSTLKRDRGTNEKLFF. CDR3 nucleotides: TGTGCCAGCAGCACCCTCAAGCGAGACAGGGGGACTAATGAAAAACTGTTTTTT.

This clone was seen more than once but under ten times. This rearrangement joins TRBV7-9 to TRBJ2-2, with a weak D call TRBD1 (5 bases). V dropped 5 bases and J dropped 7 bases, with 20 bases sitting between them. The CDR3 length is 16 residues. CDR1 is SEHNR, CDR2 FQNEAQ, per germline (reference sequence). CDR3 nucleotide sequence: TGTGCCAGCAGCCCGGAGCAGGGAAAAAGCAGCGGGGAGCTGTTTTTT. Its protein product is CASSPEQGKSSGELFF.

The chain has TRBV3-1 (or the pseudogene TRBV3-2) and TRBJ1-1, with D hard to call. Germline V lookup: CDR1 LGHDT, CDR2 YNNKEL (reference sequence). Trimming took 0 bases from V and 11 from J, leaving 13 bases between them. The CDR3 loop spans 13 amino acids. The CDR3 protein is CASSQDEASRAFF. The CDR3 DNA reads TGTGCCAGCAGCCAAGATGAGGCGTCGAGGGCTTTCTTT.

This chain joins TRBV7-3 and TRBJ2-1, with unresolved D. The CDR3 totals 14 residues. Germline-derived CDR1 and CDR2 are SGHTA and FQGTGA. V was pared by 2 bases and J by 5 bases, with 10 bases between. The CDR3 nucleotides read TGTGCCAGCAGCTTAGGCCGGGCCAACAATGAGCAGTTCTTC. The encoded protein is CASSLGRANNEQFF.

This rearrangement joins TRBV5-1 to TRBJ2-1, with 9 bases fitting TRBD2. CDR1 and CDR2 from the germline V gene are SGHRS and YFSETQ. Unmatched junction bases numbered 8, after V lost 0 bases and J lost 7 bases. The CDR3 has 16 residues. The CDR3 DNA is TGCGCCAGCAGCTTGGTCGGCGGGGGGGCTTGGAATGAGCAGTTCTTC. Amino acid sequence: CASSLVGGGAWNEQFF.

The chain uses TRBV10-2 and TRBJ1-1, with no clear D. The germline V gene encodes CDR1 WSHSY and CDR2 SAAADI. The CDR3 totals 12 residues. Trimming left V 2 bases short and J 6 bases short, with 7 bases between. DNA for the CDR3: TGCGCCAGCAGTGAGAGATGGGCTGAAGCTTTCTTT. Encoded protein: CASSERWAEAFF.

This chain joins TRBV4-1 and TRBJ2-2; D possibly matches TRBD1 or TRBD2 (5 bases each). Per the germline V gene, CDR1 is MGHRA and CDR2 is YSYEKL. The CDR3 spans 19 residues. Trimming shortened V by 1 base and J by 0 bases, and 18 bases separated the two germline ends. In DNA form, the CDR3 reads TGCGCCAGCAGCCAAGCACGGGGCGCTGGCAGGACGAACACCGGGGAGCTGTTTTTT. Its protein product is CASSQARGAGRTNTGELFF.

In nucleotides, the CDR3 is TGCAGCGTAGGGGGAATGGATGGCTACACCTTC. It translates to CSVGGMDGYTF. V usage is TRBV29-1 and J usage is TRBJ1-2; perhaps TRBD1 as D (6 bases). The CDR3 spans 11 residues. V lost 6 bases, J lost 6 bases, and 11 bases lay in between. Germline V CDR1 and CDR2: SQVTM, ANQGSEA.

This clone has just one count. This chain connects TRBV4-2 to TRBJ2-7, with 9 positions matching TRBD2. This CDR3 contains 16 residues. The germline V gene has CDR1 LGHNA and CDR2 YNFKEQ. Unmatched junction bases numbered 11, after V lost 5 bases and J lost 3 bases. CDR3 nucleotides: TGTGCCAGCAGCTACCGGTCTAGCGGGGTGGACTACGAGCAGTACTTC. Its translation: CASSYRSSGVDYEQYF.

The chain employs TRBV6-5 and TRBJ1-2; D is ambiguous. The germline V gene has CDR1 MNHEY and CDR2 SVGAGI. This CDR3 spans 13 amino acids. Trimming took off 6 bases at V and 4 bases at J, with 12 bases between the two ends. CDR3 sequence (DNA): TGTGCCAGCAGCCCAAATAGAAGCTATGGCTACACCTTC. Its translation: CASSPNRSYGYTF.

V is TRBV6-5 and J is TRBJ1-5, with a weak D call TRBD1 (6 bases). Trimming left V 6 bases short and J 7 bases short, with 19 bases between. This CDR3 contains 15 residues. Germline assignment: CDR1 MNHEY and CDR2 SVGAGI. DNA of the CDR3: TGTGCCAGCAGCCGCGGACAGTTCCCTTGGCAGCCCCAGCATTTT. This translates into CASSRGQFPWQPQHF.

The chain joins TRBV4-1 to TRBJ1-1; D is unresolved. In germline, CDR1 is MGHRA, CDR2 YSYEKL. The CDR3 length is 13 residues. V lost 3 bases and J 2 bases, leaving 7 bases between the germline ends. The DNA of the CDR3 is TGCGCCAGCAGCCATCCCCGAAACACTGAAGCTTTCTTT. It is translated as CASSHPRNTEAFF.

The chain employs TRBV12-3 or TRBV12-4 and TRBJ1-5; D uncertain. The CDR3 extends over 13 amino acids. Trimming stripped 6 bases from V and 1 base from J, with 7 bases between. CDR3 sequence (DNA): TGTGCCAGCAGCCTCGAGAGCAATCAGCCCCAGCATTTT. It encodes CASSLESNQPQHF.

The V call is TRBV19, the J call TRBJ2-1; D gene uncertain. The CDR3 is made up of 14 amino acids. CDR1 and CDR2 (germline): LNHDA, SQIVND (reference sequence). Trimming shortened V by 5 bases and J by 9 bases, and 17 bases separated the two germline ends. The CDR3 DNA reads as TGTGCCAGTAGTTCGACCGGAATTGGATCTGAGCAGTTCTTC. It translates to CASSSTGIGSEQFF.

The chain uses TRBV6-6 and TRBJ1-1; D is possibly TRBD1 (6 bases). V gave up 5 bases and J gave up 0 bases, with 10 bases separating them. Germline lookup yields CDR1 MNHNY and CDR2 SVGAGI (reference sequence). This CDR3 contains 14 residues. The CDR3 here is CASSHGQMNTEAFF. Here the CDR3 DNA reads TGTGCCAGCAGTCACGGACAGATGAACACTGAAGCTTTCTTT.

This clone was observed a handful of times. The V gene is TRBV25-1, the J gene TRBJ1-1; no clear D gene. V lost 1 base and J lost 1, with 7 bases in between. The CDR3 is 14 residues long. Per the germline V gene, CDR1 is MGHDK and CDR2 is SYGVNS. CDR3 sequence (DNA): TGTGCCAGCAGTGAATCAGGTTCGAACACTGAAGCTTTCTTT. Amino acid sequence: CASSESGSNTEAFF.

The chain links TRBV4-1 to TRBJ2-1, with TRBD1 matching over 7 bases. This CDR3 comprises 15 residues. CDR1 and CDR2 from the germline V gene are MGHRA and YSYEKL. V lost 0 bases to trimming and J lost 6 bases; unmatched junction nucleotides: 5. The CDR3 reads CASSQDKGAINEQFF. CDR3 coding DNA: TGCGCCAGCAGCCAAGATAAGGGGGCCATCAATGAGCAGTTCTTC.

The chain links TRBV27 to TRBJ1-4, with 8 bases identical to TRBD1. The CDR3 covers 15 residues. Germline V gives CDR1 MNHEY, CDR2 SMNVEV (reference sequence). J was trimmed by 5 bases and V by 5 bases; bases with no gene match: 7. The chain's CDR3 is CASSPRGLGNEKLFF. The CDR3 DNA reads TGTGCCAGCAGTCCCAGGGGGCTCGGGAATGAAAAACTGTTTTTT.

The J gene is TRBJ1-2, the V gene TRBV2, with TRBD1 matching 7 bases. CDR3 length equals 14 residues. Germline values: CDR1 SNHLY, CDR2 FYNNEI. The ends lost 4 bases at V and 2 bases at J; junction bases unmatched: 4. CDR3 nucleotide sequence: TGTGCCAGCAGTGGACAGGGCTCGAACTATGGCTACACCTTC. Translation: CASSGQGSNYGYTF.

As regards this clone: The junction departs from germline at one end; a sequencing error may be responsible. V gene TRBV28 combines with J gene TRBJ1-1; no reliable D call. The length of the CDR3 is 12 residues. Germline assignment: CDR1 MDHEN and CDR2 SYDVKM. CDR3 nucleotides: TGTGCCAGCAGCCGCTGGAGGACTGCAGCTTTCTTT. Protein: CASSRWRTAAFF.

This chain connects TRBV7-7 to TRBJ2-5, with 8 bases aligning to TRBD1. The CDR3 covers 15 residues. The J segment lost 3 bases and the V segment lost 5 bases, leaving 8 bases of the junction unmatched. The V gene's germline CDR1 is SSHAT and CDR2 FNYEAQ (reference sequence). CDR3 residues: CASSLGTGVEETQYF. The CDR3 region has the DNA TGTGCCAGCAGCCTCGGGACAGGTGTAGAAGAGACCCAGTACTTC.

The chain carries TRBV14 and TRBJ2-7, with a tentative D call TRBD2 (5 bases). V was shortened by 2 bases and J by 2 bases, with 13 bases between the two germline ends. The germline gives CDR1 SGHDN, CDR2 FVKESK. This CDR3 has 15 residues. The CDR3 reads CASSQQRLKTYEQYF. The CDR3 DNA is TGTGCCAGCAGCCAACAACGACTAAAGACCTACGAGCAGTACTTC.

Concerning this clone: Compared with germline, one end of the junction differs, possibly owing to a read error. The rearrangement uses TRBV15 and TRBJ1-1; TRBD1 is a possible D gene (5 bases). The CDR3 length is 14 residues. From germline, CDR1 is LNHNV and CDR2 YYDKDF (reference sequence). CDR3 protein: CATRRGTEDTEAFF. The CDR3 nucleotides read TGTGCCACCAGAAGAGGGACGGAGGACACTGAAGCTTTCTTT. Together with reference TRBV15 and TRBJ1-1, the CDR3 gives the full variable domain: DAMVIQNPRYQVTQFGKPVTLSCSQTLNHNVMYWYQQKSSQAPKLLFHYYDKDFNNEADTPDNFQSRRPNTSFCFLDIRSPGLGDTAMYLCATRRGTEDTEAFFGQGTRLTVV.

J is TRBJ1-2 and V is TRBV12-3 or TRBV12-4, with D maybe TRBD1 (5 bases). The V gene lost 3 bases and the J gene lost 10 bases, with 15 bases spanning the gap. The CDR3 length is 13 residues. The chain's CDR3 is CASSFGAVSVYTF. In DNA, the CDR3 is TGTGCCAGCAGTTTCGGGGCTGTCTCTGTCTACACCTTC.